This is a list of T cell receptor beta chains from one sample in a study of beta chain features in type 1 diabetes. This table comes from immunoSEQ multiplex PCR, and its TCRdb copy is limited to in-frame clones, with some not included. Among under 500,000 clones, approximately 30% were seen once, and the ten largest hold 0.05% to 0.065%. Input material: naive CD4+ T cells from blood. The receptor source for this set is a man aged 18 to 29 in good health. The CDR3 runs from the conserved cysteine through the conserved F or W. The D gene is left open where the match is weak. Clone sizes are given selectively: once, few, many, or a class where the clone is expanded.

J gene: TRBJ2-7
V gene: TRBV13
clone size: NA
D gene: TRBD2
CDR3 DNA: TGTGCCAGCAGCTCACGTACTAGCGGGAGACCTCACTACGAGCAGTACTTC
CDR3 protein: CASSSRTSGRPHYEQYF

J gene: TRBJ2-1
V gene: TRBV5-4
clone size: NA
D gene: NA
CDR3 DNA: TGTGCCAGCAGCTCCGACAGAAACAATGAGCAGTTCTTC
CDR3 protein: CASSSDRNNEQFF

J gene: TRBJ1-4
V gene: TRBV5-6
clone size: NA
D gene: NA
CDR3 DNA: TGTGCCAGCAGCTTTTGGGACCAGCGTGAAAAACTGTTTTTT
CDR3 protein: CASSFWDQREKLFF

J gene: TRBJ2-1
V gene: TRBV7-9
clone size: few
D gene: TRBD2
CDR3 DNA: TGTGCCAGCAGCCCGGGACTAGCGGGTGACAATGAGCAGTTCTTC
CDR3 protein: CASSPGLAGDNEQFF

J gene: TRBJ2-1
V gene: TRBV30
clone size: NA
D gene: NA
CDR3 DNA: TGTGCCTGGAGCCTGGCGGCAACCTACAATGAGCAGTTCTTC
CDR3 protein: CAWSLAATYNEQFF

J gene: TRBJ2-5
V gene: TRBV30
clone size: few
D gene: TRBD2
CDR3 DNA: TGTGCCTGGTTTAGCGGGAGCCAAGAGACCCAGTACTTC
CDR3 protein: CAWFSGSQETQYF

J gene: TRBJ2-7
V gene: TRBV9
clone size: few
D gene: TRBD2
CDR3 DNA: TGTGCCAGCAGCCTTAGCGGGGACTCCTACGAGCAGTACTTC
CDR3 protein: CASSLSGDSYEQYF

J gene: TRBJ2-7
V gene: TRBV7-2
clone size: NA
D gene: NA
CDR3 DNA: TGTGCCAGCAGCTTAAACTCCTACGAGCAGTACTTC
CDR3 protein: CASSLNSYEQYF

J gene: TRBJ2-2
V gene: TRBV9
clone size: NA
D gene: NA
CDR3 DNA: TGTGCCAGCAGCCCCCGCAACACCGGGGAGCTGTTTTTT
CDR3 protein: CASSPRNTGELFF

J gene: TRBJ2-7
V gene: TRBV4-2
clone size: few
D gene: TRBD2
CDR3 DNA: TGTGCCAGCAGCTACCGGGAGGACGAGCAGTACTTC
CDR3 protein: CASSYREDEQYF

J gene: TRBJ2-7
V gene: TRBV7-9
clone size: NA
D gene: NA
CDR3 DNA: TGTGCCAGCAGCTTAGAGTTGGCGGGACCGTACGAGCAGTACTTC
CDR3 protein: CASSLELAGPYEQYF

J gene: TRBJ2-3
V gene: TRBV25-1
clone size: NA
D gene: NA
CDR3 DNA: TGTGCCAGCAGTGATCCGGGAACAGATACGCAGTATTTT
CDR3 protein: CASSDPGTDTQYF

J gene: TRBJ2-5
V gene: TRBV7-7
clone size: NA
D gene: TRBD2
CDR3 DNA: TGTGCCAGCAGCTTAAATGGACTAGCGGGAGCGCAAGAGACCCAGTACTTC
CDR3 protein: CASSLNGLAGAQETQYF

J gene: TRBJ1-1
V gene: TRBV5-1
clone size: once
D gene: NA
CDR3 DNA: TGCGCCAGCAGCACCGGAGCGAACACTGAAGCTTTCTTT
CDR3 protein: CASSTGANTEAFF

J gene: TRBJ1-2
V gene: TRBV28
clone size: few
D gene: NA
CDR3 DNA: TGTGCCAGCAGTTCATCGGGGACTAACTATGGCTACACCTTC
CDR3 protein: CASSSSGTNYGYTF

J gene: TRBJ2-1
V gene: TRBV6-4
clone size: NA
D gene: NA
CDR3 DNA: TGTGCCAGCAGTGATTTACACAATGAGCAGTTCTTC
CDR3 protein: CASSDLHNEQFF

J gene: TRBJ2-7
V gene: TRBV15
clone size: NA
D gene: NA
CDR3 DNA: TGTGCCACCAGCAGAGATTGGAGTAGGTACGAGCAGTACTTC
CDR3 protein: CATSRDWSRYEQYF

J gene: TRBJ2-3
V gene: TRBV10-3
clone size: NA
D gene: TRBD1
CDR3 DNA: TGTGCCATCAGAGAGACAGGGGCCGGAGATACGCAGTATTTT
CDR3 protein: CAIRETGAGDTQYF

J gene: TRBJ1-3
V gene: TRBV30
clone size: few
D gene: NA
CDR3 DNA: TGTGCCTGGAGTGTATTAGGTCCCTCTGGAAACACCATATATTTT
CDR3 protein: CAWSVLGPSGNTIYF

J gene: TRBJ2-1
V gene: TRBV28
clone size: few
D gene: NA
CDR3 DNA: TGTGCCAGCAGTTTATGGGATGACAATGAGCAGTTCTTC
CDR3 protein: CASSLWDDNEQFF

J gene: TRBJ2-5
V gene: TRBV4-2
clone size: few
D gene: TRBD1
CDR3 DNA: TGTGCCAGCAGCTCCCTCGAGGGGACAGGGCTAATCCAAGAGACCCAGTACTTC
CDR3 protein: CASSSLEGTGLIQETQYF

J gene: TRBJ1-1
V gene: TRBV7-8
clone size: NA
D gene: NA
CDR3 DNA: TGTGCCAGCAGCTTTACAGGGCTGTCCGAAGCTTTCTTT
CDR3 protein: CASSFTGLSEAFF

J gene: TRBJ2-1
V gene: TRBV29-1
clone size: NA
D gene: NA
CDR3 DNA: TGCAGCGTTGAAGAGGTCCCGGCGGTCGGTGAGCAGTTCTTC
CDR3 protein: CSVEEVPAVGEQFF

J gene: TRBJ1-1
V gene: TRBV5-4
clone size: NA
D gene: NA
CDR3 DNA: TGTGCCAGCAGGCGCCGAGGGATGAACACTGAAGCTTTCTTT
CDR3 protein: CASRRRGMNTEAFF

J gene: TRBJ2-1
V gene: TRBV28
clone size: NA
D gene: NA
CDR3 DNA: TGTGCCAGCAGTCCCCTAGATGAGCAGTTCTTC
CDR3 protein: CASSPLDEQFF

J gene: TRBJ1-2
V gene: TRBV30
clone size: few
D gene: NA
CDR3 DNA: TGTGCCTGGAGTCAACAGGGTAACTATGGCTACACCTTC
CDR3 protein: CAWSQQGNYGYTF

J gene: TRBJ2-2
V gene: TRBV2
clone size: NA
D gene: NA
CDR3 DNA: TGTGCCAGCAGAGTCCAGGGTAACACCGGGGAGCTGTTTTTT
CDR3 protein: CASRVQGNTGELFF

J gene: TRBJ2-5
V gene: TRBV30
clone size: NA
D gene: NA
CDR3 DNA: TGTGCCTGGAGACTGAGGGCGCAAGAGACCCAGTACTTC
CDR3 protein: CAWRLRAQETQYF

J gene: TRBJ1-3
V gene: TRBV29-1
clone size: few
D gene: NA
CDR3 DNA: TGCAGCGTCTCGAAGGGGGAAGGAACTGGAAACACCATATATTTT
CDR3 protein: CSVSKGEGTGNTIYF

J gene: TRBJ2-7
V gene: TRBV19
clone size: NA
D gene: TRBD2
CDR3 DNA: TGTGCCAGTAGTAATGGACTAGCGGGCACCTACGAGCAGTACTTC
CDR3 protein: CASSNGLAGTYEQYF

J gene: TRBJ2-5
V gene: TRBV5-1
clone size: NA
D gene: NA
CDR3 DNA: TGCGCCAGCAGCTTGGGCACTGGGGAGACCCAGTACTTC
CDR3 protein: CASSLGTGETQYF

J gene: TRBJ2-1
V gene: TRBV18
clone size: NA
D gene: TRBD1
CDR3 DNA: TGTGCCAGCTCACTCCAGGACAGGGTCCAAAATGAGCAGTTCTTC
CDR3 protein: CASSLQDRVQNEQFF

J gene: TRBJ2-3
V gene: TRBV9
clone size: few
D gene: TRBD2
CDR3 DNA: TGTGCCAGCAGCGTAGGGCTAGCGGGAGTGTTAGATACGCAGTATTTT
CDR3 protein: CASSVGLAGVLDTQYF

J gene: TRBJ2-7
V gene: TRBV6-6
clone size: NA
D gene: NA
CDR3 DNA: TGTGCCAGCAGTCTCCCGGGACCTCCCTACGAGCAGTACTTC
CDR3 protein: CASSLPGPPYEQYF

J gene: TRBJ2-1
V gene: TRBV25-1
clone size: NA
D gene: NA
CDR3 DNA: TGTGCCAGCAGGGACAGCGGGTACCTTGAGCAGTTCTTC
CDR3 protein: CASRDSGYLEQFF

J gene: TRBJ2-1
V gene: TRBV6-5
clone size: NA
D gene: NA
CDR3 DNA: TGTGCCAGCAGTTACTCGCGGACAAGCTCCTACAATGAGCAGTTCTTC
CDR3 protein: CASSYSRTSSYNEQFF

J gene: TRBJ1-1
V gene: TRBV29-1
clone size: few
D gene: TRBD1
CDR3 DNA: TGCAGCGTTGATACGGGACAGAGAAACACTGAAGCTTTCTTT
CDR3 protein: CSVDTGQRNTEAFF

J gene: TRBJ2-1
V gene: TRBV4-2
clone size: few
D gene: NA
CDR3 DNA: TGTGCCAGCAGCCATTTGCGCAATGAGCAGTTCTTC
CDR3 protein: CASSHLRNEQFF

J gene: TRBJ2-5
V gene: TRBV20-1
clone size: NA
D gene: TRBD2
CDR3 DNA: TGCAGTGCGACTAGCGTAGAGACCCAGTACTTC
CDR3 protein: CSATSVETQYF

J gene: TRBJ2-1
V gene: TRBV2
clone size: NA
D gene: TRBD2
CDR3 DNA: TGTGCCAGCACCGAAGGCTGGACTAGCGGACTCAATGAGCAGTTCTTC
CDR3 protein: CASTEGWTSGLNEQFF

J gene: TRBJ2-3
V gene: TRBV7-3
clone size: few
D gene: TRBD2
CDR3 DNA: TGTGCCAGCAGCTCGACTAGCGGAACCACAGATACGCAGTATTTT
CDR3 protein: CASSSTSGTTDTQYF

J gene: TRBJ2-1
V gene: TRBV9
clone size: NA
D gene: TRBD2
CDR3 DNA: TGTGCCAGCAGCGGCCGGGCGGGAGGGTTCAATGAGCAGTTCTTC
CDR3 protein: CASSGRAGGFNEQFF

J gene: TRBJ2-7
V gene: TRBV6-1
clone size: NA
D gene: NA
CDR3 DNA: TGTGCCAGCAGACTCCGGGACTCCTCCTACGAGCAGTACTTC
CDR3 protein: CASRLRDSSYEQYF

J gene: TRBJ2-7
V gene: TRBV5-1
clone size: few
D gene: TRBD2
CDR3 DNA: TGCGCCAGCAGCTTAGAGACTAGCGCCGAGCAGTACTTC
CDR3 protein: CASSLETSAEQYF